The rows below give T cell receptor beta chains drawn from one sample of a study of shared clonotypes between healthy human individuals. Repertoires were generated with immunoSEQ multiplex PCR, while TCRdb's copy carries only in-frame clones and drops some. Of roughly 890,000 clones listed, about 92% are singletons. Sequencing was carried out using naive CD8+ T cells sorted from blood. The receptors stem from a man aged 30 to 45 in good health. Both conserved end residues are part of each CDR3.

TRBJ2-2	TRBV7-9	CASSLESSGGPNTGELFF
TRBJ1-5	TRBV4-1	CASSYRSKAYPQHF
TRBJ1-2	TRBV7-9	CASSLALAEPNYGYTF
TRBJ1-4	TRBV4-2	CASSQVARGNEKLFF
TRBJ1-1	TRBV4-2	CASSQEQQMNTEAFF
TRBJ2-7	TRBV7-8	CASSLGGRTGAEQYF
TRBJ2-3	TRBV11-2	CASRTFRDLRTDTQYF
TRBJ1-4	TRBV12-5	CASGRGGEKLFF
TRBJ2-1	TRBV13	CASSLGLAGYNEQFF
TRBJ2-5	TRBV7-8	CASSLGWGGAETQYF
TRBJ2-2	TRBV7-8	CASSFSRTGELFF
TRBJ2-7	TRBV9	CASSVETGYEQYF
TRBJ2-1	TRBV7-9	CASSLSRAEQFF
TRBJ2-7	TRBV2	CASSEELAGDIEQYF
TRBJ1-2	TRBV6-5	CASSSTSGFSAYGYTF
TRBJ1-2	TRBV5-4	CASSGANYGYTF